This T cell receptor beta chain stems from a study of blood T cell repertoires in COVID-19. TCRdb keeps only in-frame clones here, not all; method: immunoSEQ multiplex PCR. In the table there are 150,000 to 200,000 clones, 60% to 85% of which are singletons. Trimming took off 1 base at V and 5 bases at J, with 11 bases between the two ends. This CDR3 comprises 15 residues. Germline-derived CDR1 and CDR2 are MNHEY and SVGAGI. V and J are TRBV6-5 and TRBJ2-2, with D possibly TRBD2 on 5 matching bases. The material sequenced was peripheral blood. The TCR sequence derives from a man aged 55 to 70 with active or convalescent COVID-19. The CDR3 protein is CASSYFGGGTGELFF. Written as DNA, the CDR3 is TGTGCCAGCAGTTACTTCGGAGGTGGTACCGGGGAGCTGTTTTTT.